The sequence of this T cell receptor beta chain was determined in a study of blood T cell repertoires in COVID-19. Under the authors' procedure: Reference gene primers were amplified, and this amplification served to estimate nucleated cell counts. The repertoire was sequenced with immunoSEQ multiplex PCR; TCRdb's copy has only in-frame clones and lacks some. That table is the source of V, J and clone size, and D and trimming were worked out from the DNA. The sample shows 200,000 to 250,000 clones, approximately 81% of them seen only once. The sequenced material came from peripheral blood. The clonotype originates from an elderly woman with acute or convalescent COVID-19.

The CDR3 coding sequence is TGTGCCAGCAGCTTAGGGGCTCCTGTCTACGAGCAGTACTTC. It codes for CASSLGAPVYEQYF. The J gene is TRBJ2-7, the V gene TRBV7-9; D is undetermined. The V end was cut by 1 base, the J end by 3 bases, with 10 bases between. Germline assignment: CDR1 SEHNR and CDR2 FQNEAQ (reference sequence). The CDR3 has 14 residues.